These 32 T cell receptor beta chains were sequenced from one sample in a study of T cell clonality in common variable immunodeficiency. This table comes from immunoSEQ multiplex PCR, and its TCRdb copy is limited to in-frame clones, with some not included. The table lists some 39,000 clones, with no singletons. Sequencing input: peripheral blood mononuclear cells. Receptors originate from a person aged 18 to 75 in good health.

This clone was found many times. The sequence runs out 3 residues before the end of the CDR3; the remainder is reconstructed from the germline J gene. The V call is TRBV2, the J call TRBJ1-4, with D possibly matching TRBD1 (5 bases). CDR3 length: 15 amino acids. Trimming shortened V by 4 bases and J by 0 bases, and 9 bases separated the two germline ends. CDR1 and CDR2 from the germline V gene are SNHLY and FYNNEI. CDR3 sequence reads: CASSASGTTNEKLFF. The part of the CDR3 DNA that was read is TGTGCCAGCAGTGCCTCAGGGACAACTAATGAAAAA.

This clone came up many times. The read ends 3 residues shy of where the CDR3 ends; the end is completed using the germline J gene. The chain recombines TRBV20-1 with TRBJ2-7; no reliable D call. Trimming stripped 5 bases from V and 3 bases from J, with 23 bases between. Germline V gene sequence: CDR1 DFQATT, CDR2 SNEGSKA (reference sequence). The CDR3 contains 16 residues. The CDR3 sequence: CSAPTTRHSSSYEQYF. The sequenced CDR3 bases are TGCAGTGCTCCGACGACTCGGCATTCCTCTAGCTACGAG.

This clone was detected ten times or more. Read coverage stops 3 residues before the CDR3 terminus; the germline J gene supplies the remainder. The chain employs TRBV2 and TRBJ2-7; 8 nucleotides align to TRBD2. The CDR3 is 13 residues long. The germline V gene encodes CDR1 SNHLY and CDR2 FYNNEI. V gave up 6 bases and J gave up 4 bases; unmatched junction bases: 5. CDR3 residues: CASSVGLGYEQYF. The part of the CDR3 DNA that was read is TGTGCCAGCAGCGTGGGACTAGGGTACGAG.

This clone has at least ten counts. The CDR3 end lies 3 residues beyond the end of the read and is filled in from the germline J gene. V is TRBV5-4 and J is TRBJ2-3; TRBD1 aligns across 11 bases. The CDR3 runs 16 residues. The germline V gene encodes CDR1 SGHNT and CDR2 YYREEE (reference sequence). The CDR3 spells CASSLGDRGYQETQYF. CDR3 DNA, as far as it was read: TGTGCCAGCAGCTTGGGGGACAGGGGGTACCAAGAGACG.

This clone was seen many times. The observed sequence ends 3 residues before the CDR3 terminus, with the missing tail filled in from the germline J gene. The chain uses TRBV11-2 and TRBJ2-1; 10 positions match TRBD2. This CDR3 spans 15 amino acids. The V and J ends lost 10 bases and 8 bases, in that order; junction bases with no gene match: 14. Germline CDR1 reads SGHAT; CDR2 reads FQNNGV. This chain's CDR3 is CATRSLAGVNHEQFF. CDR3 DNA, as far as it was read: TGTGCCACCCGATCTCTAGCGGGAGTAAACCATGAG.

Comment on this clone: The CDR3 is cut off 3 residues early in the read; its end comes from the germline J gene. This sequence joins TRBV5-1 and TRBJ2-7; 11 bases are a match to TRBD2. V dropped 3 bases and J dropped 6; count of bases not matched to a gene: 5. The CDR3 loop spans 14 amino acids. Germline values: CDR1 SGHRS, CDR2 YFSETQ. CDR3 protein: CASSSTSGSSEQYF. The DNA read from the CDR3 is TGCGCCAGCAGCTCTACTAGCGGGAGCTCCGAG.

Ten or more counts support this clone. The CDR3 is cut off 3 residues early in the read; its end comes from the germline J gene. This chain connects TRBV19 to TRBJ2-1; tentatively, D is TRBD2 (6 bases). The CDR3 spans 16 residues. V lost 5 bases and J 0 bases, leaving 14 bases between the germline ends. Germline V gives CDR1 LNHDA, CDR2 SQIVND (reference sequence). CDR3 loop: CASSSGTFRSYNEQFF. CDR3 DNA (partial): TGTGCCAGTAGTTCTGGGACTTTCCGCTCCTACAATGAG.

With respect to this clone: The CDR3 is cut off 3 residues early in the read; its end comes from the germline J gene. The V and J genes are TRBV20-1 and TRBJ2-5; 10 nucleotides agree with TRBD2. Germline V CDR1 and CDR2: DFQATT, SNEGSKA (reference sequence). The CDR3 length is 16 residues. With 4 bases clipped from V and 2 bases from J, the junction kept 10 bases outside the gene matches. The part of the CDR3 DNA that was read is TGCAGTGCTAACTCGGGCGGGACTAGCGTTCAAGAGACC. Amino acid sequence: CSANSGGTSVQET. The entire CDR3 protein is CSANSGGTSVQETQYF.

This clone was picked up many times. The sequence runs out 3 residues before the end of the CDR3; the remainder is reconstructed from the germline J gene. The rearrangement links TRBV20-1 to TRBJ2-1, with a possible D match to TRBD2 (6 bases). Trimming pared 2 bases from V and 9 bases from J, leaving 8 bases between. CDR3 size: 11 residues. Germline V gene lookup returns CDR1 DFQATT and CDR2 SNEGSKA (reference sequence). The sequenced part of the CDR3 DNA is TGCAGTGCTAGAATGGGGGGTGAG. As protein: CSARMGGE. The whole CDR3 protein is CSARMGGEQFF.

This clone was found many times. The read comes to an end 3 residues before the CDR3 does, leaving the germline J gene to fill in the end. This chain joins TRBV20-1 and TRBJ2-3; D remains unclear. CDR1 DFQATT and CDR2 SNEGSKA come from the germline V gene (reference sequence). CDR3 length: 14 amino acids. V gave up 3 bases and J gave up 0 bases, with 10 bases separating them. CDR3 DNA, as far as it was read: TGCAGTGCTAGCGCGGCGGCTAGCACAGATACG. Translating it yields CSASAAASTDT. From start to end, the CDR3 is CSASAAASTDTQYF.

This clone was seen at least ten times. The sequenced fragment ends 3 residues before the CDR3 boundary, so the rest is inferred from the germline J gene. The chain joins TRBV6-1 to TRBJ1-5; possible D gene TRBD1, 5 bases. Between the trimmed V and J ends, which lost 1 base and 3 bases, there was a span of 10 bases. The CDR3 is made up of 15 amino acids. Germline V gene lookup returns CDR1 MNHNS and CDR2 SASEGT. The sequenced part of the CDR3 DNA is TGTGCCAGCAGTGAAGTCGGGGGGTACAATCAGCCC. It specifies CASSEVGGYNQP. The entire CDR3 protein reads CASSEVGGYNQPQHF.

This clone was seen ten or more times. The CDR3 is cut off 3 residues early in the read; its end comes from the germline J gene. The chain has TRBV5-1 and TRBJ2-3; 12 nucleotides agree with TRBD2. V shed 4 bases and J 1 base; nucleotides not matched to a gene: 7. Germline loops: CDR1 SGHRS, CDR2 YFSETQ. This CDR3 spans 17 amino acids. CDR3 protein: CASSPRLAGVRTDTQYF. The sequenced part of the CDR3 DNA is TGCGCCAGCAGCCCCCGACTAGCGGGAGTTCGCACAGATACG.

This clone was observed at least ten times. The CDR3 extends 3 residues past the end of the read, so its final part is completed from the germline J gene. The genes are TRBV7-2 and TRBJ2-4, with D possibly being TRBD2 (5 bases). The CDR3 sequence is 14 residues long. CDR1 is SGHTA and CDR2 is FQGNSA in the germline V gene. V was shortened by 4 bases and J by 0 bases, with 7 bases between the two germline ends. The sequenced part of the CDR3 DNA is TGTGCCAGCAGCTCGGCGGGAGCCAAAAACATT. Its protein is CASSSAGAKNI. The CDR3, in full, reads CASSSAGAKNIQYF.

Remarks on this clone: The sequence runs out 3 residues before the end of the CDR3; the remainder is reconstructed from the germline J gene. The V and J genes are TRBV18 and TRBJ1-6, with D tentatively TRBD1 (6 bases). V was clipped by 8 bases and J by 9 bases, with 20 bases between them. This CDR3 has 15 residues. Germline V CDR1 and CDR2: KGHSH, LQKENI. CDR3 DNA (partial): TGTGCCAGCCATCCCTCAACTGGGGGCGGTTCACCC. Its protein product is CASHPSTGGGSP. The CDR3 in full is CASHPSTGGGSPLHF.

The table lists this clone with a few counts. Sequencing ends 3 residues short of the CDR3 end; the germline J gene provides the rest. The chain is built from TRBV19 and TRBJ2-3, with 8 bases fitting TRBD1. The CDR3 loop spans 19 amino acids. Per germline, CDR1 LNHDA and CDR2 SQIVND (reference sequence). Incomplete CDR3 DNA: TGTGCCAGTAGTATAGTTCGGACAGGGCCGATCGTAGGTGATCAGCCG. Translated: CASSIVRTGPIVGDQP. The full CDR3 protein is CASSIVRTGPIVGDQPQYF.

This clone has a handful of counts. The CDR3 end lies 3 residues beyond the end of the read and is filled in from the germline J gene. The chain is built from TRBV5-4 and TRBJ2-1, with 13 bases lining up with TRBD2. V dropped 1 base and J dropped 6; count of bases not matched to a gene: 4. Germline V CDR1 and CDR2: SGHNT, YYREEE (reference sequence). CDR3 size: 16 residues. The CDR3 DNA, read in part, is TGTGCCAGCAGCTTGCCCCGACTAGCGGGAGGCAATGAG. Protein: CASSLPRLAGGNE. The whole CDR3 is CASSLPRLAGGNEQFF.

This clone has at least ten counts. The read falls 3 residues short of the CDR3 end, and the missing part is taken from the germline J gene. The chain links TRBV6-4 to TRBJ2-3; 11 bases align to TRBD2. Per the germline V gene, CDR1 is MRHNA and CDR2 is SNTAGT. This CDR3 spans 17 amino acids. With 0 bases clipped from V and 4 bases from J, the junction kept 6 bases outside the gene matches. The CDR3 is CASSDSSLAGGADTQYF. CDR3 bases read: TGTGCCAGCAGTGACTCGAGTCTAGCGGGAGGTGCAGATACG.

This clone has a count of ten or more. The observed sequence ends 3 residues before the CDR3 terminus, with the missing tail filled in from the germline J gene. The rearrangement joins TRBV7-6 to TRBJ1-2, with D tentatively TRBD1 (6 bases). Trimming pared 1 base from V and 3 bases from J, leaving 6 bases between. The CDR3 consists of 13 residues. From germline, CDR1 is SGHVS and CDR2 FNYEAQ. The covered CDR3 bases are TGTGCCAGCAGCTTAGGACAGGACTATGGC. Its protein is CASSLGQDYG. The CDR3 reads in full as CASSLGQDYGYTF.

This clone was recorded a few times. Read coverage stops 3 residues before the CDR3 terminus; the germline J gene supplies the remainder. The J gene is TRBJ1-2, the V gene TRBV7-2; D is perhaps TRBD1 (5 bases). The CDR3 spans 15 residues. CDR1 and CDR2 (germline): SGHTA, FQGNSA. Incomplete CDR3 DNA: TGTGCCAGCAGCTTCGCCGGGACCACCTCGGGGGAC. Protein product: CASSFAGTTSGD. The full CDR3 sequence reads CASSFAGTTSGDYTF. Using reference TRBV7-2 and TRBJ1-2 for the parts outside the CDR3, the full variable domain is GAGVSQSPSNKVTEKGKDVELRCDPISGHTALYWYRQSLGQGLEFLIYFQGNSAPDKSGLPSDRFSAERTGGSVSTLTIQRTQQEDSAVYLCASSFAGTTSGDYTFGSGTRLTVV.

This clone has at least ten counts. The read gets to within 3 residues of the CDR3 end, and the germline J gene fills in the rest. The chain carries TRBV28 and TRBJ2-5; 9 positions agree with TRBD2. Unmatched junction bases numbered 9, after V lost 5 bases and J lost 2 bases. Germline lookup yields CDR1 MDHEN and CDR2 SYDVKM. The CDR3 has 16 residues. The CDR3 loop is CASSTASGAGQETQYF. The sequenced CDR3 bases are TGTGCCAGCAGTACCGCTAGCGGGGCGGGGCAAGAGACC.

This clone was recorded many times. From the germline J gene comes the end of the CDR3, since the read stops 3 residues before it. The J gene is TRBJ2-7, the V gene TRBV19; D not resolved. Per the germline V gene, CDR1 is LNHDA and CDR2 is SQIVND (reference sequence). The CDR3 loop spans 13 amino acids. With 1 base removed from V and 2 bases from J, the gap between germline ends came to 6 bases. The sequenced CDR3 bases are TGTGCCAGTAGTATAGGGCCCCCCTACGAG. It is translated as CASSIGPPYE. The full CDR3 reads CASSIGPPYEQYF. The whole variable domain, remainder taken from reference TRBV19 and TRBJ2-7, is DGGITQSPKYLFRKEGQNVTLSCEQNLNHDAMYWYRQDPGQGLRLIYYSQIVNDFQKGDIAEGYSVSREKKESFPLTVTSAQKNPTAFYLCASSIGPPYEQYFGPGTRLTVT.

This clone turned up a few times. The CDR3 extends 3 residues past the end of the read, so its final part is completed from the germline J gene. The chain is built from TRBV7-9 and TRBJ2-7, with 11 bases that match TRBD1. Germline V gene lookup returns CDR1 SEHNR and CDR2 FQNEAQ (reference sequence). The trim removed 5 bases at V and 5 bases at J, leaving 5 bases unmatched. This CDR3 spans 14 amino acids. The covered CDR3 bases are TGTGCCAGCAGCCCGGACAGGGGGCGGAACGAG. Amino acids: CASSPDRGRNE. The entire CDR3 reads CASSPDRGRNEQYF.

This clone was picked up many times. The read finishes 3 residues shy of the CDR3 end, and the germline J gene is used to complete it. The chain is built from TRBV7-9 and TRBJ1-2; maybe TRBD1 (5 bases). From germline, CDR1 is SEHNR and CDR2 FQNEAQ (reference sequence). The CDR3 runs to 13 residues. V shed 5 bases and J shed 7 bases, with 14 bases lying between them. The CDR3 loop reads CASSNVGVLGYTF. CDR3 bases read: TGTGCCAGCAGCAACGTAGGGGTCCTTGGC. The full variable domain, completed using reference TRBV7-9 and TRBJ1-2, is DTGVSQNPRHKITKRGQNVTFRCDPISEHNRLYWYRQTLGQGPEFLTYFQNEAQLEKSRLLSDRFSAERPKGSFSTLEIQRTEQGDSAMYLCASSNVGVLGYTFGSGTRLTVV.

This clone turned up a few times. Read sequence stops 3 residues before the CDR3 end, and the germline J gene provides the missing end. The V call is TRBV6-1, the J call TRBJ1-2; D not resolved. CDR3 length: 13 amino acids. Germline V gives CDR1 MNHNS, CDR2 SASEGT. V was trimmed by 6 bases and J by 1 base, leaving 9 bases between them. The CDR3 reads CASRESINYGYTF. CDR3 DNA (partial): TGTGCCAGCAGGGAATCTATTAACTATGGC.

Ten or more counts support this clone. This chain's CDR3 is CASSLERDEQYF. The DNA read from the CDR3 is TGTGCCAGCAGCTTAGAGCGGGACGAG. The chain has TRBV7-2 and TRBJ2-7; tentative D call: TRBD2 (6 bases). The read gets to within 3 residues of the CDR3 end, and the germline J gene fills in the rest. This CDR3 spans 12 amino acids. Deletions cut 1 base from V and 5 bases from J, with 6 bases between. Germline V lookup: CDR1 SGHTA, CDR2 FQGNSA.

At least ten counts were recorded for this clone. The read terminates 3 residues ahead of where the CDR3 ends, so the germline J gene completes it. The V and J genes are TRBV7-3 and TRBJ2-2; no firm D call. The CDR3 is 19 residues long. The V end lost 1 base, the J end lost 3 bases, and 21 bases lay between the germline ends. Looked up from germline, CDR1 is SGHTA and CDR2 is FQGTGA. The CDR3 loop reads CASSLSYWHYPDDTGELFF. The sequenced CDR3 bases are TGTGCCAGCAGCTTAAGTTATTGGCACTACCCGGATGACACCGGGGAG.

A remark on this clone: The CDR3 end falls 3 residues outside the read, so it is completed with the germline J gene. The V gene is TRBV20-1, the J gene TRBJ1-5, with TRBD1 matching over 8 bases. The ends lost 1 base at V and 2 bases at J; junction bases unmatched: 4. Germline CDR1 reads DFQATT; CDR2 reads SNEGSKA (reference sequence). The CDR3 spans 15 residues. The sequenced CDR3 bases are TGCAGTGCTAGAGTACCACAGGGGGGCAATCAGCCC. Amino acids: CSARVPQGGNQP. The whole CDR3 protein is CSARVPQGGNQPQHF.

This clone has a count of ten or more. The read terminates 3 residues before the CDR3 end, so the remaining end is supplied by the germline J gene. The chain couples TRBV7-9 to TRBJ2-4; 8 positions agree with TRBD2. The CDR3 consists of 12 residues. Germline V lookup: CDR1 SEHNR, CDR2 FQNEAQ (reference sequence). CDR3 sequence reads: CASSKISGNQYF. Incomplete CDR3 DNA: TGTGCCAGCAGCAAAATTAGCGGGAAT.

Partial CDR3 DNA: TGTGCCAGCAGCTTAGCTCCGCCGCCCTACGAC. Its protein product is CASSLAPPPYD. The entire CDR3 protein reads CASSLAPPPYDYTF. The chain recombines TRBV7-9 with TRBJ1-2; D is undetermined. Coverage ceases 3 residues before the CDR3 finishes, and the germline J gene fills in the end. Germline CDR1 and CDR2: SEHNR and FQNEAQ (reference sequence). The CDR3 totals 14 residues.

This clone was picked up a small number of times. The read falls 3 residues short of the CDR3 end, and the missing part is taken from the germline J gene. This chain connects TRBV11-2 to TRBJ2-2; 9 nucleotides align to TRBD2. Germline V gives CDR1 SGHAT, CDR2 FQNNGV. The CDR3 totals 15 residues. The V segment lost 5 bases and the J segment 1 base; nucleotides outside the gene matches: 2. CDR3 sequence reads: CASSPTSGNTGELFF. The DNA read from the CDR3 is TGTGCCAGCAGCCCGACTAGCGGGAACACCGGGGAG.

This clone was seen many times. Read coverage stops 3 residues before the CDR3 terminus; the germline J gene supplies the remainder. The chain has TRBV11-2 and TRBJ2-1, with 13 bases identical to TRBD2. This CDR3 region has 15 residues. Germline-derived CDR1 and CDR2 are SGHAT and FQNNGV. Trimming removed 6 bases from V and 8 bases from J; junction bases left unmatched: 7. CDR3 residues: CASRLGLAGAHEQFF. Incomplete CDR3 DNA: TGTGCCAGCAGACTTGGACTAGCGGGAGCCCATGAG.

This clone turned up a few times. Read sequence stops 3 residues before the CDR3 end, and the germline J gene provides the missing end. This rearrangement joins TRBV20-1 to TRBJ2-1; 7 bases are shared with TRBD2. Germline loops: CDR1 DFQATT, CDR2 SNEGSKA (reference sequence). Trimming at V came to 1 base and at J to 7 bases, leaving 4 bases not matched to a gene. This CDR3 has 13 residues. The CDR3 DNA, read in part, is TGCAGTGCTAGAGCAGGCGGGAGAAATGAG. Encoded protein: CSARAGGRNE. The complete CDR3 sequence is CSARAGGRNEQFF.